This T cell receptor (beta chain) was recovered during a study of blood T cell repertoires in COVID-19. About the study: T cells, B-cell-depleted T cells, or PBMCs provided the cDNA or gDNA that served as material.

The CDR3 runs to 13 residues. The ends were cut back, 4 bases at V and 0 bases at J, with 7 bases in the middle. Germline V lookup: CDR1 SGHNT, CDR2 YYREEE (reference sequence). The data were produced by immunoSEQ multiplex PCR, yet TCRdb's version contains in-frame clones alone and is incomplete. The top ten clones hold roughly 1.6% of a sample with 110,000 or so clones, more than 65% of them seen once. J is TRBJ1-1 and V is TRBV5-4; D is undetermined. The origin of this receptor is a man in his fifties with acute or convalescent COVID-19. Sample: peripheral blood. Here the CDR3 reads CASSNSLNTEAFF. DNA for the CDR3: TGTGCCAGCAGCAACAGCCTGAACACTGAAGCTTTCTTT.